This TCR beta chain appears in the sequencing data of a study of blood T cell repertoires in COVID-19 (TCRdb year 2020). Notes on the research overall: Samples from collaborators originated in the United States, Italy and Spain and spanned both the acute and convalescent phases of COVID-19. The samples were drawn from two sources: the first 160 participants of the ongoing ImmuneRACE study, and 1,000 to 1,500 subjects contributed by 6 global collaborators. The material from the prospective study consisted of cDNA or gDNA derived from T cells, B-cell-depleted T cells, or PBMCs. HLA class I and class II types, where available, came from metadata supplied by the sample provider rather than from assay-based typing. Nearly every sample came with metadata listing a de-identified subject ID, COVID-19 status, age in years and sex. The repertoires were released in a freely available public database intended as a resource for research on the immune response to SARS-CoV-2. The dataset comprised deeply sampled blood TCRbeta repertoires from subjects exposed to, actively infected with, or recovered from COVID-19.

Whole blood was collected in K2EDTA tubes by collaborating institutions according to the institutions' own protocols. For TCRbeta analysis, collaborators shipped samples as frozen whole blood, isolated PBMCs, or DNA extracted from either of those sample types. Findings and caveats that apply to the study as a whole: Clinical and demographic metadata were provided uncurated, with the amount varying by source and participant.

Here V drops 10 bases and J drops 6 bases, and the junction holds 11 bases not matched to any gene. The germline V gene sets CDR1 to MNHEY and CDR2 to SVGAGI. Inclusive of the bounding cysteine and phenylalanine, the CDR3 is 14 residues long. Of the read, only the CDR3 DNA is kept; its 42 bases are in frame from base 1. This clone was detected only once. Which antigen it targets is not known. The sample holds no much larger clone one base away, and base qualities are not on file. TCRbeta CDR3 regions were amplified from genomic DNA by means of the immunoSEQ Assay, a bias-controlled multiplex PCR. For the original study's pipeline: Within the assay, amplification of reference gene primers was used to estimate how many nucleated cells each sample contained. Sequence reads were collapsed and filtered to measure the absolute abundance of every unique TCRbeta CDR3 rearrangement. For each sample, productive Simpson clonality was calculated as the square root of Simpson's diversity index across productive rearrangements. TCRdb retrieved this table from immuneACCESS and kept in-frame rearrangements only. Not all clones are present; in checked studies, unresolved V genes account for under half, and no reason is known for the remainder. V and J calls plus clone size are reproduced from that table; the DNA served to infer D and trimming. A total of around 150,000 clones appear in this sample, approximately 86% of them only once. Almost 1% of the sample belongs to the ten largest clones.

The sample comprised peripheral blood. This receptor chain uses TRBV6-5 and TRBJ1-2; the junction holds 10 bases that match TRBD1. The source of this sequence is a man aged 18 to 29 with acute or convalescent COVID-19. The CDR3 loop reads CAISPGTGVHGYTF. The nucleotide sequence reads as follows: TGTGCCATCTCCCCCGGGACAGGGGTACATGGCTACACCTTC.